The entry below describes one TCR beta chain. This specimen comes from a study of blood T cell repertoires in COVID-19. Across the whole study: In each case, the material was cDNA or gDNA derived from T cells, B-cell-depleted T cells, or PBMCs.

Researchers sorted participants into cohorts using their self-reported clinical history. The CDR3 is 13 amino acids. Germline V gene data show CDR1 as SEHNR and CDR2 as FQNEAQ (reference sequence). V shed 2 bases and J 11 bases; nucleotides not matched to a gene: 6. Original analysis: Reference gene primer amplification gave nucleated cell count estimates. Clones were sequenced by immunoSEQ multiplex PCR, and TCRdb holds only the in-frame ones, with some missing. V and J calls plus clone size are reproduced from that table; the DNA served to infer D and trimming. Among 270,000 or so clones listed, approximately 89% were seen once.

This sequence was found in a man between 35 and 55 years old who had been exposed to COVID-19. This sequence joins TRBV7-9 and TRBJ1-2, with TRBD1 identical over 9 bases. Sequenced sample: PBMCs or T cells enriched from blood (not recorded which). CDR3 in amino acids: CASSLLQGASYTF. The CDR3 region has the DNA TGTGCCAGCAGCTTATTACAGGGGGCATCTTACACCTTC.